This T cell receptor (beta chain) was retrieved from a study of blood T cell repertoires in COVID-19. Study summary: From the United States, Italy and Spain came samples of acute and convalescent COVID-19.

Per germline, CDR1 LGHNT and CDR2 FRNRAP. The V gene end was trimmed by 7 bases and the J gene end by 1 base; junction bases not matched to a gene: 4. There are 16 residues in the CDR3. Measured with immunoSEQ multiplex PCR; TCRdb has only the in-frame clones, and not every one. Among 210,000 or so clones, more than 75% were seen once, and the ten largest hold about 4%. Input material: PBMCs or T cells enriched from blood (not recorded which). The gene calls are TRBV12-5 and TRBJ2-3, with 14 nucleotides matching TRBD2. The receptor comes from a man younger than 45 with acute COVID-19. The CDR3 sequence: CASASGLAGGTDTQYF. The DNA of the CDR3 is TGTGCTAGTGCCTCGGGACTAGCGGGGGGCACAGATACGCAGTATTTT.